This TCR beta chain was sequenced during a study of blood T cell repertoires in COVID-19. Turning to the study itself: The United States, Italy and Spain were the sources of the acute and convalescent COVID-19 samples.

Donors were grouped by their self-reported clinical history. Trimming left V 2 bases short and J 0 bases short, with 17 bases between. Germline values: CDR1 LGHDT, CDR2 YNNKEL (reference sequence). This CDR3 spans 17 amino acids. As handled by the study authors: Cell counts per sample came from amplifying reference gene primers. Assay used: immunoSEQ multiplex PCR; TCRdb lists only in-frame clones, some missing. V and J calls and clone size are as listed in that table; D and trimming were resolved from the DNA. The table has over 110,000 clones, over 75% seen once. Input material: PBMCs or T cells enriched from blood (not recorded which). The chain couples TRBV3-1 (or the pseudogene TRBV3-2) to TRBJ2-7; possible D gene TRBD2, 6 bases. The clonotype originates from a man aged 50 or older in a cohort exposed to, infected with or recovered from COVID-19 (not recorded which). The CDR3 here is CASSQTPSGTVSYEQYF. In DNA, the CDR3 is TGTGCCAGCAGCCAAACCCCCTCCGGGACTGTCTCCTACGAGCAGTACTTC.